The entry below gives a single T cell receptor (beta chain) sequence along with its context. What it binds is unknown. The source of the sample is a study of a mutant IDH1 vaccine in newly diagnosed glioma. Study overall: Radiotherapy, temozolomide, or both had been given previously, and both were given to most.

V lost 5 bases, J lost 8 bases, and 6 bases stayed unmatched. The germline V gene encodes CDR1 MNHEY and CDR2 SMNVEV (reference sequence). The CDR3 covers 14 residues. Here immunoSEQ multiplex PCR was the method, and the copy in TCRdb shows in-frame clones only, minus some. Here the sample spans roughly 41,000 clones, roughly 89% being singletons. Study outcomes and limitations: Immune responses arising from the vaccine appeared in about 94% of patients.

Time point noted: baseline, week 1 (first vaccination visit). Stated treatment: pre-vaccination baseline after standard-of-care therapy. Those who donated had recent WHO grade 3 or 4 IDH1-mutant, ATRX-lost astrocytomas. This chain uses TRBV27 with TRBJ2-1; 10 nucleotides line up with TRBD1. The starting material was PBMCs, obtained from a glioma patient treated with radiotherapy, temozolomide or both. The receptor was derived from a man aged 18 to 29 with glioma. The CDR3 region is CASSPGTGVYEQFF. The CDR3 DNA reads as TGTGCCAGCAGTCCCGGGACAGGGGTGTATGAGCAGTTCTTC.